A selection of T cell receptor beta chains follows, all from one sample in a study of blood T cells in healthy people across ages. TCRdb re-called the 5' RACE reads with MiXCR, one entry per CDR3 protein. This table holds about 1.8 million distinct CDR3 sequences, around half found once. Sequencing was performed on blood. Every receptor here comes from a woman aged 40 to 50 in good health. Each CDR3 is given with its conserved first and last residue. Fields, in order: J gene, V gene, CDR3 protein.

j_call: TRBJ2-7
v_call: TRBV24-1
cdr3_aa: CATSDSGPPQYF

j_call: TRBJ1-2
v_call: TRBV6-6
cdr3_aa: CASNPGGGPRGNYGYTF

j_call: TRBJ2-5
v_call: TRBV7-2
cdr3_aa: CASSLSGGVSETQYF

j_call: TRBJ2-4
v_call: TRBV28
cdr3_aa: CASTPTRMGSGDLAKNIQYF

j_call: TRBJ1-4
v_call: TRBV13
cdr3_aa: CASSGRVGANEKLFF

j_call: TRBJ1-2
v_call: TRBV20-1
cdr3_aa: CSARTGDVYGYTF

j_call: TRBJ1-6
v_call: TRBV4-3
cdr3_aa: CASSQEGAGDSPLHF

j_call: .
v_call: TRBV27
cdr3_aa: CASSLATTRPVEQYF

j_call: TRBJ1-5
v_call: TRBV7-2
cdr3_aa: CASSPGTYQPQHF

j_call: TRBJ2-1
v_call: TRBV27
cdr3_aa: CASLWTGGFGKQFF

j_call: TRBJ2-7
v_call: TRBV5-1
cdr3_aa: CASSSGSTGDERYF

j_call: TRBJ2-5
v_call: TRBV5-1
cdr3_aa: CASSSQGAVRETQYF

j_call: TRBJ2-7
v_call: TRBV10-3
cdr3_aa: CAISESGDRVSYEQYF

j_call: TRBJ2-7
v_call: TRBV9
cdr3_aa: CASSTSLAGTSYEQYF

j_call: TRBJ2-7
v_call: TRBV20-1
cdr3_aa: CSASPAAGSIYEQYF

j_call: TRBJ2-5
v_call: TRBV7-2
cdr3_aa: CASSRPGGETQYF

j_call: TRBJ2-7
v_call: TRBV4-3
cdr3_aa: CASSQESTSGVYEQYF

j_call: TRBJ2-3
v_call: TRBV7-2
cdr3_aa: CASSPLAAGITDTQYF

j_call: .
v_call: TRBV28
cdr3_aa: CASSSRVGLAGAREQYF

j_call: TRBJ2-1
v_call: TRBV7-2
cdr3_aa: CASSLNRGAYNEQFF

j_call: TRBJ1-2
v_call: TRBV7-2
cdr3_aa: CASSFLPRLSGDYGYTF

j_call: TRBJ2-3
v_call: TRBV6-2/TRBV6-3
cdr3_aa: CASSYVDWDTQYF

j_call: TRBJ1-6
v_call: TRBV20-1
cdr3_aa: CSARGNRGNSPLHF

j_call: TRBJ2-4
v_call: TRBV13
cdr3_aa: CASSLRRTRGEQYF

j_call: TRBJ1-2
v_call: TRBV4-3
cdr3_aa: CASSQDRGRAYYGYTF

j_call: TRBJ2-1
v_call: TRBV4-3
cdr3_aa: CASSQGKGANPYNEQFF

j_call: TRBJ2-7
v_call: TRBV4-1
cdr3_aa: CASAAGQGTYEQYF

j_call: TRBJ2-7
v_call: TRBV7-9
cdr3_aa: CASSSGTGEAGEQYF

j_call: TRBJ2-7
v_call: TRBV7-2
cdr3_aa: CASSLGRLNYEQYF

j_call: TRBJ2-5
v_call: TRBV29-1
cdr3_aa: CSGHRGQETQYF

j_call: TRBJ2-1
v_call: TRBV11-2
cdr3_aa: CASSQLGGADNEQFF

j_call: TRBJ2-6
v_call: TRBV10-3
cdr3_aa: CATSRVGDSGANVLTF

j_call: TRBJ1-2
v_call: TRBV4-1
cdr3_aa: CASSQERREERGGYTF

j_call: TRBJ2-1
v_call: TRBV18
cdr3_aa: CASSPAPRGEQFF

j_call: TRBJ2-1
v_call: TRBV4-1
cdr3_aa: CASSQATGKTQGNEQFF

j_call: TRBJ2-1
v_call: TRBV7-2
cdr3_aa: CASTAEGAVSYNEQFF

j_call: TRBJ1-2
v_call: TRBV7-9
cdr3_aa: CASSVDVGVGYTF